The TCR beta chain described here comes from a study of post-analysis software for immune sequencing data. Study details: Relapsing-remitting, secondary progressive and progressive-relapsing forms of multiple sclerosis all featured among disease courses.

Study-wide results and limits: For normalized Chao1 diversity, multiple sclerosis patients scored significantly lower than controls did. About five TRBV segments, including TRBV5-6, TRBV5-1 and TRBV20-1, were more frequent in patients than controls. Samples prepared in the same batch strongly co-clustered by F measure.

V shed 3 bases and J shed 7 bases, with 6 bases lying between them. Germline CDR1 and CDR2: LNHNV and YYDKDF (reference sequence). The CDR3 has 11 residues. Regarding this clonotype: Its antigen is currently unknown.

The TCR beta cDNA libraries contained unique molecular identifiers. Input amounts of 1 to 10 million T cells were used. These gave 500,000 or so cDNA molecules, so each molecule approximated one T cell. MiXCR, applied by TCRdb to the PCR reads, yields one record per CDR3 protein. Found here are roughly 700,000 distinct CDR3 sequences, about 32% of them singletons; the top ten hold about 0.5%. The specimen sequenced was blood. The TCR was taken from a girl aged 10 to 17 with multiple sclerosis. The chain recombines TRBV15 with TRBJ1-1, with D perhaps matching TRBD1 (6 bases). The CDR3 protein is CATSRTGEAFF. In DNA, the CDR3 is TGTGCCACCAGCAGGACAGGTGAAGCTTTCTTT.